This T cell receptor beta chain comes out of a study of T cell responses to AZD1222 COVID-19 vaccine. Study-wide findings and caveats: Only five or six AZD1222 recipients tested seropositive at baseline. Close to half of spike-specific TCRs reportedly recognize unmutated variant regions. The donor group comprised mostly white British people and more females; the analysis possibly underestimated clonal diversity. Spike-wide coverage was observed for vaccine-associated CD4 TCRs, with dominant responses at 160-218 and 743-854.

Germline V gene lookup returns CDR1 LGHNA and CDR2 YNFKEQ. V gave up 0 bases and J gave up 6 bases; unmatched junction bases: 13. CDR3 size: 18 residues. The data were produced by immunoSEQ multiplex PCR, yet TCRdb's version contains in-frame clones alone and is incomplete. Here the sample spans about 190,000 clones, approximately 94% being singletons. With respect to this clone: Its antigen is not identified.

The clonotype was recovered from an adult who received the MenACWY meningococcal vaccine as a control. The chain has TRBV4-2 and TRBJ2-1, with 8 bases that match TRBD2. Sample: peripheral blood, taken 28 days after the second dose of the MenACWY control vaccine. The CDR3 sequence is CASSQDGKEAGEPNEQFF. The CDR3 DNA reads TGTGCCAGCAGCCAAGATGGGAAGGAAGCGGGAGAGCCCAATGAGCAGTTCTTC.